This T cell receptor beta chain was recovered during a study of PD-L1 blockade in urothelial cancer. Turning to the study itself: Patients with male sex and bladder-origin urothelial cancer accounted for about 85% of the roughly 29 enrolled. At 3 weeks (second dose) and 6 weeks after starting treatment, blood was analyzed. Each patient had 0 to 3 earlier chemotherapy regimens.

A spike-in of synthetic TCR analog templates was added to each PCR. Assay used: immunoSEQ multiplex PCR; TCRdb lists only in-frame clones, some missing. The sample carries 85,000 to 100,000 clones, roughly 90% recorded once. The sequences come from PBMCs, collected around atezolizumab (anti-PD-L1) treatment. The sequence derives from a man in his 60s with urothelial cancer.

For the CDR3, the DNA is TGTGCCAGTAGTTCAGACAGGGGCACTGAAGCTTTCTTT. Its protein product is CASSSDRGTEAFF. This chain links TRBV19 with TRBJ1-1, with 8 bases identical to TRBD1. J was trimmed by 4 bases and V by 5 bases; bases with no gene match: 3. This CDR3 spans 13 amino acids. Germline CDR1 LNHDA, CDR2 SQIVND (reference sequence).